Sequencing of this T cell receptor (beta chain) was carried out in a study of cytomegalovirus exposure and HLA in healthy donors. This CDR3 has 15 amino acids. Germline V gene lookup returns CDR1 SGHNT and CDR2 YENEEA. Trimming removed 0 bases from V and 0 bases from J, with 8 bases in between. With 60 Vbeta and 13 Jbeta primers, the PCR was carried out. Produced via immunoSEQ multiplex PCR; TCRdb's table is partial and in-frame only. The table lists roughly 61,000 clones, 80% of them singletons, with approximately 5.9% in the top ten. The TCR was taken from a male donor in good health and CMV-seronegative. This chain links TRBV11-3 with TRBJ1-1, with D maybe TRBD1 (6 bases). Sample: PBMCs. The chain's CDR3 is CASSLDGQMNTEAFF. As DNA, the CDR3 is TGTGCCAGCAGCTTAGATGGACAGATGAACACTGAAGCTTTCTTT.